This T cell receptor beta chain was identified in a study of blood T cell repertoires in COVID-19. This CDR3 is built from 15 residues. J lost 3 bases, V lost 4 bases, and 5 bases had no gene match. CDR1 is SGHNT, CDR2 YYREEE, per germline (reference sequence). In the authors' workflow: Reference gene primer amplification gave nucleated cell count estimates. TCRdb's table, derived via immunoSEQ multiplex PCR, lists solely in-frame clones and lacks some. V and J calls and clone size are given by that table; D and trimming were obtained from the DNA. Here the sample spans roughly 180,000 clones, approximately 86% being singletons.

The sequence was obtained from a man between 65 and 85 years old with active or convalescent COVID-19. This chain links TRBV5-4 with TRBJ2-7; 12 bases are a match to TRBD2. Sequencing input: peripheral blood. The CDR3 loop reads CASSPTSGGIYEQYF. The CDR3 nucleotides read TGTGCCAGCAGCCCCACTAGCGGGGGGATCTACGAGCAGTACTTC.